The 15 T cell receptor beta chains below all came from one sample that was sequenced in a study of control samples from healthy donors and cancer patients. Only in-frame clones appear in the TCRdb table, and some are missing; sequencing was by immunoSEQ multiplex PCR. The table has about 200,000 clones, about nine tenths seen once. Sequenced input: blood. These receptors all come from a man aged 30 to 45 in good health.

This chain links TRBV11-3 with TRBJ2-2; the D gene could be TRBD1 or TRBD2 (6 bases each). CDR1 SGHNT and CDR2 YENEEA come from the germline V gene. The CDR3 covers 17 residues. V lost 5 bases and J lost 0, with 16 bases in between. CDR3 sequence (DNA): TGTGCCAGCAGCCGGGGGCCGATAGCAACGAACACCGGGGAGCTGTTTTTT. It is translated as CASSRGPIATNTGELFF.

Only a few counts were recorded for this clone. The gene calls are TRBV7-8 and TRBJ1-6, with D possibly TRBD1 on 5 matching bases. There are 16 residues in the CDR3. Germline lookup yields CDR1 SGHVS and CDR2 FQNEAQ. Between the trimmed V and J ends, which lost 1 base and 10 bases, there was a span of 17 bases. The CDR3 sequence: CASSLGSGPVGSPLHF. The CDR3 DNA reads TGTGCCAGCAGCTTAGGGTCAGGGCCTGTCGGATCACCCCTCCACTTT.

This chain uses TRBV6-6 with TRBJ1-2; 7 nucleotides line up with TRBD1. The CDR3 is made up of 14 amino acids. V lost 6 bases, J lost 7 bases, and 11 bases stayed unmatched. Germline CDR1 is MNHNY and CDR2 is SVGAGI (reference sequence). CDR3: CASSSGTDRPGYTF. CDR3 nucleotides: TGTGCCAGCAGCAGCGGGACAGACAGACCTGGCTACACCTTC.

This clone was seen more than once but under ten times. V and J are TRBV6-2 or TRBV6-3 and TRBJ1-5; D uncertain. Germline V CDR1 and CDR2: MNHEY, SVGEGT. The V and J ends lost 4 bases and 9 bases respectively, with 7 bases between them. The length of the CDR3 is 11 residues. The CDR3 bases are TGTGCCAGCAGTTCCGGTGGGCCCCAGCATTTT. Its protein product is CASSSGGPQHF.

The gene calls are TRBV5-5 and TRBJ2-7, with 8 bases lining up with TRBD1. CDR1 is SGHKS, CDR2 YYEKEE, per germline (reference sequence). V shed 3 bases, J shed 6 bases, and the junction held 14 bases outside the gene matches. The CDR3 consists of 16 residues. The CDR3 protein is CASSSWDRLLRFEQYF. CDR3 DNA sequence: TGTGCCAGCAGCTCGTGGGACAGGTTGCTTCGGTTCGAGCAGTACTTC.

The V gene is TRBV5-1, the J gene TRBJ1-2; D not resolved. From germline, CDR1 is SGHRS and CDR2 YFSETQ. The V end was cut by 3 bases, the J end by 2 bases, with 11 bases between. The CDR3 has 14 residues. The CDR3 is CASSSRVTNYGYTF. CDR3 nucleotides: TGCGCCAGCAGCTCCCGGGTTACGAACTATGGCTACACCTTC.

The genes are TRBV5-1 and TRBJ2-3; 10 nucleotides agree with TRBD1. The V gene end was trimmed by 3 bases and the J gene end by 4 bases; junction bases not matched to a gene: 5. Germline V gives CDR1 SGHRS, CDR2 YFSETQ. The CDR3 has 15 amino acids. CDR3 nucleotide sequence: TGCGCCAGCAGCTCCACCGGGACAGGGGCAGATACGCAGTATTTT. Translation gives CASSSTGTGADTQYF.

The J gene is TRBJ1-3, the V gene TRBV21-1; the DNA was not used to check the table's D call, TRBD1. TRBV21-1 is a recognized pseudogene. The CDR3 extends over 19 amino acids. In DNA, the CDR3 is TGTGCCAGCAGCAAAGGGCCCGGGACAGGGCCTTACTCTGGAAACACCATATATTTT. Protein: CASSKGPGTGPYSGNTIYF.

The chain employs TRBV20-1 and TRBJ1-2; maybe TRBD1 (5 bases). Germline V CDR1 and CDR2: DFQATT, SNEGSKA (reference sequence). V was clipped by 5 bases and J by 5 bases, with 9 bases between them. The CDR3 extends over 11 amino acids. The CDR3 loop reads CSAEEGYGYTF. Written as DNA, the CDR3 is TGCAGTGCTGAAGAGGGGTATGGCTACACCTTC.

This clone is a singleton in its sample. CDR3 loop: CASSQEASGGSDTQYF. The CDR3 region has the DNA TGCGCCAGCAGCCAAGAGGCTAGCGGGGGTTCTGATACGCAGTATTTT. The chain recombines TRBV4-1 with TRBJ2-3, with 10 bases matching TRBD2. CDR3 size: 16 residues. The J segment lost 6 bases and the V segment lost 0 bases, leaving 6 bases of the junction unmatched. Looked up from germline, CDR1 is MGHRA and CDR2 is YSYEKL.

The chain employs TRBV19 and TRBJ2-7; the match to TRBD1 covers 7 bases. There are 14 residues in the CDR3. Germline V CDR1 and CDR2: LNHDA, SQIVND (reference sequence). V was pared by 7 bases and J by 2 bases, with 8 bases of the junction left unmatched. As DNA, the CDR3 is TGTGCCAGTAACCAGGGGGTAGGGGCCTACGAGCAGTACTTC. It yields the protein CASNQGVGAYEQYF.

This chain connects TRBV7-8 to TRBJ2-3; 9 bases are shared with TRBD2. The CDR3 totals 15 residues. CDR1 and CDR2 from the germline V gene are SGHVS and FQNEAQ. The V and J ends lost 1 base and 5 bases, in that order; junction bases with no gene match: 4. The CDR3 sequence is CASSLGSGGLDTQYF. CDR3 coding DNA: TGTGCCAGCAGCTTAGGGAGCGGGGGGTTAGATACGCAGTATTTT.

The chain couples TRBV18 to TRBJ1-3; D is possibly TRBD1 (6 bases). The V end lost 2 bases, the J end lost 7 bases, and 18 bases lay between the germline ends. CDR1 KGHSH and CDR2 LQKENI come from the germline V gene. CDR3 length: 16 amino acids. The CDR3 DNA follows: TGTGCCAGCTCACCAATGGAAATACAGGGTGGCAACACCATATATTTT. Amino acids: CASSPMEIQGGNTIYF. The variable domain in full, with the rest retrieved from reference TRBV18 and TRBJ1-3, is NAGVMQNPRHLVRRRGQEARLRCSPMKGHSHVYWYRQLPEEGLKFMVYLQKENIIDESGMPKERFSAEFPKEGPSILRIQQVVRGDSAAYFCASSPMEIQGGNTIYFGEGSWLTVV.

About this clone: At the DNA level, this CDR3 is encoded by other sequences in the same sample as well. This chain uses TRBV12-3 or TRBV12-4 with TRBJ1-5; possibly TRBD1 for D (5 bases). The CDR3 spans 13 residues. Trimming took off 2 bases at V and 7 bases at J, with 9 bases between the two ends. The chain's CDR3 is CASSLQGRQPQHF. Here the CDR3 DNA reads TGTGCCAGCAGTTTACAGGGTAGGCAGCCCCAGCATTTT.

The chain combines TRBV29-1 with TRBJ2-7; possibly TRBD2 for D (5 bases). CDR3 length equals 14 residues. Germline CDR1 is SQVTM and CDR2 is ANQGSEA. The ends were cut back, 3 bases at V and 0 bases at J, with 12 bases in the middle. The CDR3 nucleotides read TGCAGCGTTGACTCGGGATTAAGCTCCTACGAGCAGTACTTC. It codes for CSVDSGLSSYEQYF.